The following is a TCR beta chain sequence with its context. This specimen comes from a study of blood T cell repertoires in COVID-19. Germline CDR1 LNHDA, CDR2 SQIVND (reference sequence). CDR3 size: 13 residues. V was shortened by 7 bases and J by 11 bases, with 20 bases between the two germline ends. Sequencing used immunoSEQ multiplex PCR; TCRdb keeps in-frame clones, though not all of them. The repertoire holds about 420,000 clones, with around 90% as singletons. This clonotype originated in a man between 18 and 29 years old with COVID-19, enrolled during active disease. The chain uses TRBV19 and TRBJ1-1, with D perhaps matching TRBD1 (5 bases). The sample comprised peripheral blood. CDR3 in DNA: TGTGCCAGTAACCCCCCGGGAGGGGTTCGTGCTTTCTTT. It encodes CASNPPGGVRAFF. The full variable domain, completed using reference TRBV19 and TRBJ1-1, is DGGITQSPKYLFRKEGQNVTLSCEQNLNHDAMYWYRQDPGQGLRLIYYSQIVNDFQKGDIAEGYSVSREKKESFPLTVTSAQKNPTAFYLCASNPPGGVRAFFGQGTRLTVV.